A single sample gave rise to the 17 T cell receptor beta chains below, sequenced in a study of blood T cell repertoires in COVID-19. Generated by immunoSEQ multiplex PCR, the TCRdb table keeps only in-frame clones and is missing some. Of more than 200,000 clones listed, 80% are singletons. Sequenced input: PBMCs or T cells enriched from blood (not recorded which). The receptor set was obtained from a woman aged 40 to 50 with acute COVID-19.

The chain recombines TRBV18 with TRBJ1-5; 10 bases are shared with TRBD1. Germline V gene lookup returns CDR1 KGHSH and CDR2 LQKENI. The CDR3 loop spans 14 amino acids. V gave up 3 bases and J gave up 5 bases; unmatched junction bases: 1. DNA of the CDR3: TGTGCCAGCTCACCGGGGACAGGGGATCAGCCCCAGCATTTT. Amino acids: CASSPGTGDQPQHF.

This sequence joins TRBV5-6 and TRBJ2-7, with 9 nucleotides matching TRBD1. J gave up 5 bases and V 1 base, and 7 bases lay outside the gene matches. CDR3 length: 15 amino acids. Germline assignment: CDR1 SGHDT and CDR2 YYEEEE. CDR3 DNA: TGTGCCAGCAGCTTGAGTGGGACAGGGAGCCACGAGCAGTACTTC. Translation: CASSLSGTGSHEQYF.

CDR3 sequence: CASSFGEGDTQYF. The CDR3 nucleotides read TGTGCCAGCAGTTTTGGGGAGGGCGATACGCAGTATTTT. The chain recombines TRBV12-3 or TRBV12-4 with TRBJ2-3; 7 bases are a match to TRBD2. The CDR3 spans 13 residues. With 3 bases clipped from V and 6 bases from J, the junction kept 3 bases outside the gene matches.

This sequence joins TRBV28 and TRBJ1-1, with D hard to call. CDR1 and CDR2 from the germline V gene are MDHEN and SYDVKM. The CDR3 loop spans 14 amino acids. Between the trimmed V and J ends, which lost 3 bases and 1 base, there was a span of 9 bases. The CDR3 is CASSLRGSNTEAFF. The CDR3, as DNA: TGTGCCAGCAGTTTGCGGGGATCGAACACTGAAGCTTTCTTT. The full variable domain, its missing parts supplied by reference TRBV28 and TRBJ1-1, is DVKVTQSSRYLVKRTGEKVFLECVQDMDHENMFWYRQDPGLGLRLIYFSYDVKMKEKGDIPEGYSVSREKKERFSLILESASTNQTSMYLCASSLRGSNTEAFFGQGTRLTVV.

The rearrangement uses TRBV18 and TRBJ2-5; 9 positions match TRBD1. This CDR3 spans 17 amino acids. V was clipped by 0 bases and J by 2 bases; unmatched bases: 7. CDR1 and CDR2 (germline): KGHSH, LQKENI. The DNA for the CDR3 is TGTGCCAGCTCACCACCGACCGGGACAGGGCAACAAGAGACCCAGTACTTC. Protein: CASSPPTGTGQQETQYF.

The chain couples TRBV3-1 (or the pseudogene TRBV3-2) to TRBJ2-1; 11 bases line up with TRBD1. From germline, CDR1 is LGHDT and CDR2 YNNKEL (reference sequence). The V segment lost 4 bases and the J segment 4 bases; nucleotides outside the gene matches: 3. The CDR3 is made up of 15 amino acids. CDR3 amino acids: CASSRGQGEYNEQFF. In DNA form, the CDR3 reads TGTGCCAGCAGCCGGGGACAGGGGGAATACAATGAGCAGTTCTTC.

The sample holds many counts of this clone. The chain uses TRBV6-4 and TRBJ2-7; 10 positions agree with TRBD1. J lost 7 bases, V lost 6 bases, and 9 bases had no gene match. CDR1 is MRHNA and CDR2 is SNTAGT in the germline V gene. CDR3 length equals 14 residues. Written as DNA, the CDR3 is TGTGCCAGCAGCGCCGGGACAGGGGTGGAAGAGCAGTACTTC. Translated, it gives CASSAGTGVEEQYF.

The rearrangement uses TRBV28 and TRBJ2-7; the match to TRBD1 covers 9 bases. Unmatched junction bases numbered 7, after V lost 6 bases and J lost 1 base. CDR3 length equals 15 residues. Per germline, CDR1 MDHEN and CDR2 SYDVKM. This CDR3 reads CASRPNRGLSYEQYF. CDR3 coding DNA: TGTGCCAGCAGACCTAACAGGGGGCTTTCCTACGAGCAGTACTTC.

Notes on this clone: At one of its ends the junction is not consistent with the germline gene, which may arise from a read error. CDR3 DNA sequence: TGTGCTAGCAGCCCCGGGACTAGCGGGAGGACCGGGGAGCTGTTTTTT. It is translated as CASSPGTSGRTGELFF. The chain recombines TRBV7-7 with TRBJ2-2; 15 nucleotides line up with TRBD2. From germline, CDR1 is SSHAT and CDR2 FNYEAQ (reference sequence). The CDR3 contains 16 residues.

This clone showed up many times. The limits of the CDR3 on the DNA are not certain, so only TCRdb's listed CDR3 is given. This chain joins TRBV6-1 and TRBJ1-5. Germline V gives CDR1 MNHNS, CDR2 SASEGT. Termini included, the CDR3 measures 17 amino acids. CDR3 loop: CASSESRSGTSILAQHF.

The CDR3 nucleotides are TGTGCCAGCAGCGCAGCCACTAGCGGCTTTGTTCATACGCAGTATTTT. Its protein is CASSAATSGFVHTQYF. This chain joins TRBV9 and TRBJ2-3, with 8 bases matching TRBD2. V shed 3 bases, J shed 7 bases, and the junction held 13 bases outside the gene matches. The CDR3 has 16 residues. Germline values: CDR1 SGDLS, CDR2 YYNGEE.

The CDR3 is CASSFRRTGISNQPQHF. CDR3 in DNA: TGTGCCAGCAGTTTCCGAAGGACGGGAATTAGCAATCAGCCCCAGCATTTT. The genes are TRBV27 and TRBJ1-5; D is unclear. The CDR3 consists of 17 residues. CDR1 is MNHEY, CDR2 SMNVEV, per germline (reference sequence). With 3 bases removed from V and 0 bases from J, the gap between germline ends came to 15 bases.

The chain uses TRBV6-2 or TRBV6-3 and TRBJ2-1; 12 bases line up with TRBD2. Germline assignment: CDR1 MNHEY and CDR2 SVGEGT. V lost 5 bases to trimming and J lost 9 bases; unmatched junction nucleotides: 5. This CDR3 has 14 residues. The CDR3 bases are TGTGCCAGCAGTACTAGCGGGAGGTTCAGTGAGCAGTTCTTC. It is translated as CASSTSGRFSEQFF.

This chain connects TRBV5-6 to TRBJ1-2; D perhaps matches TRBD1 (5 bases). The V end was cut by 2 bases, the J end by 8 bases, with 13 bases between. The CDR3 sequence is 13 residues long. The germline gives CDR1 SGHDT, CDR2 YYEEEE. The CDR3 is CASSFPGTGGYTF. The CDR3 DNA follows: TGTGCCAGCAGCTTCCCGGGGACTGGCGGCTACACCTTC. The whole variable domain, remainder taken from reference TRBV5-6 and TRBJ1-2, is DAGVTQSPTHLIKTRGQQVTLRCSPKSGHDTVSWYQQALGQGPQFIFQYYEEEERQRGNFPDRFSGHQFPNYSSELNVNALLLGDSALYLCASSFPGTGGYTFGSGTRLTVV.

Concerning this clone: Other DNA variants within this sample encode the same CDR3. The rearrangement links TRBV12-3 or TRBV12-4 to TRBJ1-1, with D possibly matching TRBD1 (6 bases). The CDR3 has 12 amino acids. The V end lost 6 bases, the J end lost 5 bases, and 10 bases lay between the germline ends. The CDR3 coding sequence is TGTGCCAGCAGCTCTACAGGGACTGAAGCTTTCTTT. It specifies CASSSTGTEAFF.

The chain combines TRBV15 with TRBJ1-5, with D unresolved. With 4 bases removed from V and 2 bases from J, the gap between germline ends came to 15 bases. CDR1 is LNHNV and CDR2 is YYDKDF in the germline V gene (reference sequence). CDR3 length: 16 amino acids. DNA of the CDR3: TGTGCCACCAGCACACGACTGTTTACGGGCAATCAGCCCCAGCATTTT. Translated, it gives CATSTRLFTGNQPQHF.

This chain links TRBV6-6 with TRBJ1-4; D ambiguous. The germline CDR1 and CDR2 sequences are MNHNY and SVGAGI (reference sequence). With 6 bases removed from V and 5 bases from J, the gap between germline ends came to 10 bases. The CDR3 has 13 amino acids. The CDR3 is CASRRHQNEKLFF. The CDR3 DNA sequence: TGTGCCAGCAGACGACACCAGAATGAAAAACTGTTTTTT.